These T cell receptor beta chains were read from a single sample in a study of CD8+ T cells in alopecia areata. Profiled with immunoSEQ multiplex PCR; TCRdb holds only in-frame clones, not every one. This table holds fewer than 350,000 clones, 55% to 70% found once. The sample in question was CD4+ T cells sorted from blood, obtained at week 24, from a patient treated with tofacitinib. These receptors were taken from a human donor with alopecia areata. CDR3s include the opening cysteine and the closing phenylalanine or tryptophan. D genes are given only for firm matches. A row's size may be missing; if present it is once, few, many or a size class.

v_call: TRBV9; j_call: TRBJ2-1; d_call: TRBD1; clone_size: .; cdr3_aa: CASSSGTGYYNEQFF; cdr3_nt: TGTGCCAGCAGTTCCGGGACAGGGTACTACAATGAGCAGTTCTTC
v_call: TRBV30; j_call: TRBJ2-1; d_call: .; clone_size: .; cdr3_aa: CAWSGQGRDNEQFF; cdr3_nt: TGTGCCTGGAGTGGACAGGGGAGGGACAATGAGCAGTTCTTC
v_call: TRBV14; j_call: TRBJ2-2; d_call: .; clone_size: few; cdr3_aa: CASSLSIDTGELFF; cdr3_nt: TGTGCCAGCAGCCTATCGATTGACACCGGGGAGCTGTTTTTT
v_call: TRBV7-9; j_call: TRBJ1-1; d_call: TRBD1; clone_size: .; cdr3_aa: CASSLGQGPMNTEAFF; cdr3_nt: TGTGCCAGCAGCCTCGGACAGGGCCCCATGAACACTGAAGCTTTCTTT
v_call: TRBV2; j_call: TRBJ1-6; d_call: .; clone_size: .; cdr3_aa: CASSRPPQGYNSPLHF; cdr3_nt: TGTGCCAGCAGTCGTCCTCCACAGGGATATAATTCACCCCTCCACTTT
v_call: TRBV29-1; j_call: TRBJ2-7; d_call: .; clone_size: .; cdr3_aa: CSVLANRWGGAQYF; cdr3_nt: TGCAGCGTTTTGGCGAACCGGTGGGGCGGGGCGCAGTACTTC
v_call: TRBV5-1; j_call: TRBJ2-1; d_call: .; clone_size: few; cdr3_aa: CASAPSLGVTHNEQFF; cdr3_nt: TGCGCCAGTGCACCCTCATTAGGGGTTACACACAATGAGCAGTTCTTC
v_call: TRBV20-1; j_call: TRBJ2-5; d_call: .; clone_size: .; cdr3_aa: CSARVGTQYF; cdr3_nt: TGCAGTGCTAGAGTGGGGACCCAGTACTTC
v_call: TRBV5-4; j_call: TRBJ2-5; d_call: .; clone_size: .; cdr3_aa: CASSGRGAQETQYF; cdr3_nt: TGTGCCAGCAGCGGCAGGGGAGCCCAAGAGACCCAGTACTTC
v_call: TRBV7-9; j_call: TRBJ2-5; d_call: .; clone_size: .; cdr3_aa: CASSLWGSQETQYF; cdr3_nt: TGTGCCAGCAGCTTATGGGGCTCCCAAGAGACCCAGTACTTC
v_call: TRBV5-1; j_call: TRBJ2-5; d_call: .; clone_size: .; cdr3_aa: CASSLAMGIHQETQYF; cdr3_nt: TGCGCCAGCAGCTTGGCCATGGGAATCCACCAAGAGACCCAGTACTTC
v_call: TRBV2; j_call: TRBJ2-7; d_call: TRBD1; clone_size: .; cdr3_aa: CASSEDRGSYEQYF; cdr3_nt: TGTGCCAGCAGTGAGGACAGGGGCTCCTACGAGCAGTACTTC
v_call: TRBV4-1; j_call: TRBJ1-1; d_call: .; clone_size: .; cdr3_aa: CASSQAGRRTEAFF; cdr3_nt: TGCGCCAGCAGCCAAGCAGGGAGGCGGACTGAAGCTTTCTTT
v_call: TRBV4-2; j_call: TRBJ2-1; d_call: .; clone_size: .; cdr3_aa: CASSQDFNSYNEQFF; cdr3_nt: TGTGCCAGCAGCCAAGACTTCAACTCCTACAATGAGCAGTTCTTC
v_call: TRBV2; j_call: TRBJ1-6; d_call: .; clone_size: .; cdr3_aa: CASSVHLDSPLHF; cdr3_nt: TGTGCCAGCAGTGTACATTTAGATTCACCCCTCCACTTT
v_call: TRBV9; j_call: TRBJ1-6; d_call: .; clone_size: few; cdr3_aa: CASSVHEGHNSPLHF; cdr3_nt: TGTGCCAGCAGCGTCCACGAGGGTCATAATTCACCCCTCCACTTT
v_call: TRBV27; j_call: TRBJ1-2; d_call: .; clone_size: .; cdr3_aa: CASKGANYGYTF; cdr3_nt: TGTGCCAGCAAGGGCGCGAACTATGGCTACACCTTC
v_call: TRBV28; j_call: TRBJ1-1; d_call: TRBD1; clone_size: .; cdr3_aa: CASSTGGLSRAFF; cdr3_nt: TGTGCCAGCAGTACAGGGGGACTGTCGAGGGCTTTCTTT